The 18 T cell receptor beta chains listed next were all sequenced from one sample in a study of blood T cell repertoires in COVID-19. Measured with immunoSEQ multiplex PCR; TCRdb has only the in-frame clones, and not every one. The repertoire holds over 110,000 clones, with roughly 88% as singletons. The sample consisted of peripheral blood. The source is a human donor in a cohort sampled during active COVID-19.

The chain recombines TRBV5-1 with TRBJ1-2, with D perhaps TRBD1 (6 bases). This CDR3 spans 13 amino acids. Trimming left V 3 bases short and J 14 bases short, with 20 bases between. From germline, CDR1 is SGHRS and CDR2 YFSETQ. DNA of the CDR3: TGCGCCAGCAGCTCGCCGATGGGGGGGGCGCGTACCTTC. This encodes CASSSPMGGARTF.

The chain carries TRBV4-2 and TRBJ2-3; tentatively, D is TRBD1 (5 bases). Germline V gene sequence: CDR1 LGHNA, CDR2 YNFKEQ. The V end was cut by 5 bases, the J end by 4 bases, with 10 bases between. This CDR3 is 13 amino acids long. CDR3 sequence reads: CASSTTRADTQYF. DNA for the CDR3: TGTGCCAGCAGCACGACCAGGGCAGATACGCAGTATTTT.

This clone was seen a single time. The rearrangement uses TRBV30 and TRBJ2-2; a weak D match, TRBD2 (5 bases). This CDR3 comprises 15 residues. V was pared by 1 base and J by 6 bases, with 15 bases between. The germline gives CDR1 GTSNPN, CDR2 SVGIG (reference sequence). CDR3 in amino acids: CAWSAGLGGPGELFF. The CDR3 DNA sequence: TGTGCCTGGAGTGCCGGGCTTGGAGGACCCGGGGAGCTGTTTTTT.

The V and J genes are TRBV5-1 and TRBJ2-7; 7 nucleotides line up with TRBD2. The V gene end was trimmed by 4 bases and the J gene end by 2 bases; junction bases not matched to a gene: 15. The V gene's germline CDR1 is SGHRS and CDR2 YFSETQ. This CDR3 has 17 residues. As DNA, the CDR3 is TGCGCCAGCAGCCTGGAGGTTTTGCGGGGGACCCCCTACGAGCAGTACTTC. Residues: CASSLEVLRGTPYEQYF.

The chain recombines TRBV4-1 with TRBJ2-1; 12 positions match TRBD2. Trimming cost V 4 bases and J 6 bases; bases outside gene matches: 4. CDR1 is MGHRA and CDR2 is YSYEKL in the germline V gene. CDR3 length: 15 residues. The CDR3 sequence: CASSPSSGGANEQFF. CDR3 nucleotides: TGCGCCAGCAGCCCGTCTAGCGGGGGGGCCAATGAGCAGTTCTTC.

The chain links TRBV10-3 to TRBJ1-6; no definite D call. V lost 3 bases and J lost 2, with 11 bases in between. Germline V gene data show CDR1 as ENHRY and CDR2 as SYGVKD. This CDR3 comprises 16 residues. CDR3 sequence reads: CAISDSDTPYNSPLHF. The CDR3 DNA sequence: TGTGCCATCAGTGATTCAGATACCCCCTATAATTCACCCCTCCACTTT.

The genes are TRBV11-1 and TRBJ2-7; D unresolved. This CDR3 has 14 residues. Germline loops: CDR1 SGHAT, CDR2 FQDESV (reference sequence). V shed 1 base and J shed 2 bases, with 9 bases lying between them. In DNA form, the CDR3 reads TGTGCCAGCAGCTTAGGTCAGACTGCCTACGAGCAGTACTTC. This translates into CASSLGQTAYEQYF.

This chain joins TRBV3-1 (or the pseudogene TRBV3-2) and TRBJ1-3, with D uncertain. V was cut by 3 bases and J by 5 bases, with 5 bases left in between. The V gene's germline CDR1 is LGHDT and CDR2 YNNKEL (reference sequence). The CDR3 has 12 amino acids. The CDR3, as DNA: TGTGCCAGCAGCCATAAAAGAAACACCATATATTTT. It translates to CASSHKRNTIYF.

This clone was seen just once. V usage is TRBV14 and J usage is TRBJ2-2; TRBD2 might be the D (6 bases). The CDR3 totals 16 residues. Germline CDR1 and CDR2: SGHDN and FVKESK. Trimming removed 1 base from V and 6 bases from J, with 15 bases in between. The CDR3 bases are TGTGCCAGCAGCCAAGGGATTTGGAGGGACTCCGGGGAGCTGTTTTTT. Translation: CASSQGIWRDSGELFF. Variable domain in full (rest from reference TRBV14 and TRBJ2-2): EAGVTQFPSHSVIEKGQTVTLRCDPISGHDNLYWYRRVMGKEIKFLLHFVKESKQDESGMPNNRFLAERTGGTYSTLKVQPAELEDSGVYFCASSQGIWRDSGELFFGEGSRLTVL.

The chain combines TRBV12-5 with TRBJ2-1; TRBD2 matches at 7 bases. Germline V gene data show CDR1 as LGHNT and CDR2 as FRNRAP. The CDR3 spans 16 residues. Trimming took 2 bases from V and 5 from J; bases not matched to a gene: 9. The CDR3 spells CASGLSLGLGNNEQFF. The CDR3, as DNA: TGTGCTAGTGGTTTGTCCCTTGGACTAGGAAACAATGAGCAGTTCTTC.

This chain uses TRBV3-1 (or the pseudogene TRBV3-2) with TRBJ1-3; weak D call: TRBD1 (6 bases). This CDR3 is 16 amino acids long. Germline CDR1 and CDR2: LGHDT and YNNKEL (reference sequence). V lost 2 bases to trimming and J lost 2 bases, with 13 bases between them. As DNA, the CDR3 is TGTGCCAGCAGCCAAATCAGGGGAAAGGCTGGAAACACCATATATTTT. Protein product: CASSQIRGKAGNTIYF.

The chain recombines TRBV19 with TRBJ1-1; weak D call: TRBD1 (5 bases). The germline CDR1 and CDR2 sequences are LNHDA and SQIVND (reference sequence). The CDR3 consists of 14 residues. The V and J ends lost 5 bases and 5 bases respectively, with 15 bases between them. The CDR3 DNA reads as TGTGCCAGTAGTCTTAGGCAGGGCCGGACTGAAGCTTTCTTT. Translated, it gives CASSLRQGRTEAFF.

The chain joins TRBV30 to TRBJ1-5, with 9 bases matching TRBD1. Germline CDR1 GTSNPN, CDR2 SVGIG (reference sequence). The CDR3 is made up of 17 amino acids. V shed 3 bases and J 4 bases; nucleotides not matched to a gene: 13. This CDR3 reads CAWRPKGTGPYNQPQHF. In nucleotides, the CDR3 is TGTGCCTGGAGGCCCAAAGGGACAGGGCCTTATAATCAGCCCCAGCATTTT.

CDR3: CASSPLAGGSTDTQYF. In DNA, the CDR3 is TGTGCCAGCTCACCCCTAGCGGGGGGTAGCACAGATACGCAGTATTTT. J is TRBJ2-3 and V is TRBV18; 11 nucleotides match TRBD2. V gave up 3 bases and J gave up 0 bases; unmatched junction bases: 2. Germline V gives CDR1 KGHSH, CDR2 LQKENI. This CDR3 is 16 amino acids long.

The chain carries TRBV15 and TRBJ1-2; 8 bases line up with TRBD1. The CDR3 length is 13 residues. V shed 5 bases, J shed 10 bases, and the junction held 9 bases outside the gene matches. Germline CDR1 is LNHNV and CDR2 is YYDKDF (reference sequence). CDR3: CATSSRTGRIYTF. The CDR3 DNA reads TGTGCCACCAGCTCACGGACAGGGCGAATCTACACCTTC.

In its sample, this clone was seen once. This chain joins TRBV14 and TRBJ1-1, with D hard to call. V was cut by 2 bases and J by 10 bases, with 11 bases left in between. The germline V gene encodes CDR1 SGHDN and CDR2 FVKESK. CDR3 length equals 12 residues. DNA for the CDR3: TGTGCCAGCAGCCAATACCATCCGGGAGCTTTCTTT. It encodes CASSQYHPGAFF. Combining the CDR3 with reference TRBV14 and TRBJ1-1 gives the whole variable domain EAGVTQFPSHSVIEKGQTVTLRCDPISGHDNLYWYRRVMGKEIKFLLHFVKESKQDESGMPNNRFLAERTGGTYSTLKVQPAELEDSGVYFCASSQYHPGAFFGQGTRLTVV.

This clone was counted a single time. CDR3 sequence (DNA): TGCAGTGCTAGTCGCCCCGGGGGTGGGTCCTACAATGAGCAGTTCTTC. It is translated as CSASRPGGGSYNEQFF. The V gene is TRBV20-1, the J gene TRBJ2-1, with a tentative D call TRBD2 (6 bases). Trimming pared 3 bases from V and 1 base from J, leaving 16 bases between. The germline V gene has CDR1 DFQATT and CDR2 SNEGSKA (reference sequence). CDR3 length: 16 residues.

The V and J genes are TRBV27 and TRBJ1-2; TRBD1 is a possible D gene (6 bases). From germline, CDR1 is MNHEY and CDR2 SMNVEV (reference sequence). V shed 3 bases and J shed 4 bases, with 18 bases lying between them. This CDR3 region has 16 residues. The CDR3 sequence is CASSFVKGGPLYGYTF. In DNA form, the CDR3 reads TGTGCCAGCAGTTTCGTTAAAGGGGGTCCTCTCTATGGCTACACCTTC.